The source of this T cell receptor beta chain is a study of blood T cell repertoires in COVID-19. For the study at large: Samples representing acute and convalescent COVID-19 were sourced from the United States, Italy and Spain.

Authors' processing steps: Researchers report that nucleated cell counts were estimated from reference gene primer amplification. Method: immunoSEQ multiplex PCR; TCRdb's copy keeps in-frame clones and lacks some. V, J and clone size are those of that table, while D and trimming were read from the DNA. The sample consists of about 120,000 clones, around 81% of them appearing once. Sequenced material: peripheral blood. This receptor was taken from a woman aged 45-65 years with acute or convalescent COVID-19.

The CDR3: CATAGGEHTGELFF. Here the CDR3 DNA reads TGCGCCACGGCGGGAGGCGAACACACCGGGGAGCTGTTTTTT. V and J are TRBV5-1 and TRBJ2-2; 8 bases map to TRBD2. Germline trimming cut 9 bases from V and 3 bases from J; bases unmatched to any gene: 7. Germline-derived CDR1 and CDR2 are SGHRS and YFSETQ. CDR3 length equals 14 residues.